This T cell receptor beta chain is from a study of memory CD8 T cells in hepatitis C reinfection (dated by TCRdb to the late 2010s). For the study in its entirety: Two consecutive HCV infections were spontaneously resolved by three donors, whereas a primary infection was cleared by two donors who then became chronically infected after reinfection. A case counted as HCV reinfection when an HCV RNA test came back positive after two negative tests taken at least 60 days apart. The TCR beta repertoire of virus-specific CD8 T cells was tracked longitudinally in a handful of donors across an HCV reinfection episode. In the reinfection study, participants who had resolved a prior HCV infection were followed every 3 months. Samples from before reinfection were taken anywhere from 55 to 20 weeks prior to reinfection being detected. Between the late 2000s and the early 2010s, 5 or 6 reinfection cases with stored pre-reinfection samples were identified. Findings and caveats that apply to the study as a whole: Because the study included only a handful of donors, definitive conclusions about public clonotypes linked to secondary clearance could not be reached.

Libraries were prepared through the immunoSEQ multiplex PCR assay. Genomic DNA was extracted from sorted cells, and the TCR beta V, D and J regions were sequenced by Adaptive Biotechnologies' automated high-throughput method. A two-step, bias-controlled multiplex PCR was used to amplify CDR3 regions. An Illumina instrument was used to sequence the amplified TCR beta libraries. Per the authors' processing: Demultiplexed reads were processed to lower amplification and sequencing bias, and the IMGT database was used to assign CDR3 sequences to gene families. ImmunoSEQ software version 2.0 was used to analyze repertoire data. Clonotype lists were filtered to remove out-of-frame sequences and sequences containing stop codons in the CDR3. Any clonotype with a frequency under 0.01% was left out, since that frequency corresponded to less than one cell. Richness was calculated by dividing observed richness by the number of input cells, and evenness was calculated by dividing Shannon entropy by the log of observed richness. Repertoire diversity and the similarity between time points were measured using Simpson diversity and Morisita-Horn overlap indices. Clonotypes were sorted into dominant (>1%), sub-dominant (0.5-0.99%), low abundance (0.1-0.49%) or lowest abundance (<0.1%) groups. A germline index was calculated as total CDR3 length minus total nucleotide additions, divided by total CDR3 length. The clones in this table, taken by TCRdb from immuneACCESS, are in-frame only. Not every clone is retained; where verified, under half of the shortfall comes from an unresolved V gene, and the cause of the rest is unknown. Clonal size and the V and J genes are those of that table, whereas D and trimming came from the DNA. This sample lists approximately 52,000 clones; roughly 91% were detected once. The ten largest make up over 0.95% of the sample.

In the paper's terms, the time point label means: pre-reinfection, 55 to 20 weeks before reinfection detection. Sorted cells were sequenced directly ex vivo, without in vitro expansion prior to TCR sequencing. The donors, who were people who inject drugs, were enrolled in the Montreal Acute Hepatitis C Cohort Study (HEPCO) in Canada. As controls, total naive CD8 T cells were sorted as viable CD3+ CD8+ CD45RO- cells from two donors at all three reinfection time points. Before sorting, cryopreserved peripheral blood mononuclear cells were thawed and used as the source for purifying CD8 T cells. Negative selection with the MACS CD8+ T cell Isolation Kit was used to enrich CD8 T cells. Cells were sorted on a BD FACSAria II sorter running FACSDiva software, and FlowJo was used to analyze the data. With regard to this clone: What this receptor recognizes is not known. No base qualities exist here, and no much larger clone lies one base off it.

The clonotype comes from a man aged 18 to 29 with hepatitis C virus infection. Source material: naive CD8+ T cells sorted from blood. What the cell subset or site label conveys for this sample: total naive CD8+CD45RO- T cells.

The CDR3 protein sequence reads: CASSLGTGNGEQYF. The DNA reads as follows: TGCGCCAGCAGCTTAGGGACAGGGAACGGCGAGCAGTACTTC. The chain is made from TRBV5-1 and TRBJ2-7; 9 nucleotides in the junction match TRBD1. The CDR3 numbers 14 residues from cysteine through phenylalanine. The entry retains the CDR3 DNA only, 42 bases that are in frame from base 1. Trimming accounts for 2 bases at V and 6 bases at J, while the number of junction bases matched to no gene is 6. The germline V gene yields SGHRS for CDR1 and YFSETQ for CDR2. Reference TRBV5-1 and TRBJ2-7 genes cover what lies past the CDR3, so the full variable domain is KAGVTQTPRYLIKTRGQQVTLSCSPISGHRSVSWYQQTPGQGLQFLFEYFSETQRNKGNFPGRFSGRQFSNSRSEMNVSTLELGDSALYLCASSLGTGNGEQYFGPGTRLTVT.